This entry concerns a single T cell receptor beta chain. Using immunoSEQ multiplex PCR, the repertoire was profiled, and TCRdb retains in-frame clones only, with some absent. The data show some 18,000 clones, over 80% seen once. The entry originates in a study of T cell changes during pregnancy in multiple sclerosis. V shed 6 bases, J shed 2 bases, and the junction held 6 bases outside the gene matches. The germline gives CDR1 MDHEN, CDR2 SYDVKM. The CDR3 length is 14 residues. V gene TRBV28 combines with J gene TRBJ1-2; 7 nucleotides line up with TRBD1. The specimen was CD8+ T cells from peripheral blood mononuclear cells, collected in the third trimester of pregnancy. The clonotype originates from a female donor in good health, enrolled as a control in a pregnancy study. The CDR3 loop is CASSNTGQNYGYTF. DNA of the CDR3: TGTGCCAGCAGCAATACGGGACAGAACTATGGCTACACCTTC.